This TCR beta chain comes out of a study of T-cell reconstitution after alpha-beta-depleted transplantation in children. Only a few counts were recorded for this clonotype. No antigen is known for it. V lost 7 bases and J lost 2; bases outside the gene matches: 14. The CDR3 length is 18 residues. CDR1 SQVTM and CDR2 ANQGSEA come from the germline V gene. Construction of the TCRbeta library involved unique molecular identifiers. TCRdb recomputed calls from the PCR reads with MiXCR, one row per CDR3 protein. The sample lists around 960,000 distinct CDR3 sequences, about 30% occurring once. Findings of the study overall: Newly made T cells mostly supplied T-cell counts and diversity one year after transplant. About two months after transplant, alpha-beta T cells reportedly came from several hundred expanded graft clones. At day 60, the high TCRbeta diversity found in some patients originated from recipient T cells and thymic progenitors that had survived.

The sample consisted of PBMCs, mostly from graft donor cells, taken 360 days after TCRalphabeta/CD19-depleted stem cell transplant. The genes are TRBV29-1 and TRBJ2-3; 14 bases agree with TRBD2. The receptor was isolated from a boy under three years old who had a stem cell transplant for SCID, so the T cells may come from the graft donor. CDR3 sequence (DNA): TGCAGCGCTGCCCGCGGACTAGCGGGGGGCCTCGCCACAGATACGCAGTATTTT. Amino acids: CSAARGLAGGLATDTQYF.